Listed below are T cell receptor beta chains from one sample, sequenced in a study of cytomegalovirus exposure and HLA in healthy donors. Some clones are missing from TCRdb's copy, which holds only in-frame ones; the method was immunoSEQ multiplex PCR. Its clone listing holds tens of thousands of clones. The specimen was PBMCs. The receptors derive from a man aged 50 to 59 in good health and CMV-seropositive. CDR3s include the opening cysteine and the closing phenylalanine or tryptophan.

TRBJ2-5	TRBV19	CASRSLAGGSETQYF
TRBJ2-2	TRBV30	CAWSVQGATGELFF
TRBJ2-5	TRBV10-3	CAIRVTGADEETQYF
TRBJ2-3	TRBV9	CASSLGTRYTDTQYF
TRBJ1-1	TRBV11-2	CASSASMGQGNTEAFF
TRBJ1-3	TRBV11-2	CASRVPGSGNTIYF
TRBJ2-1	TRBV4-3	CASSKAAERGGNEQFF
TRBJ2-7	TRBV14	CASSQGTGSLWQYF
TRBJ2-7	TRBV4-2	CASSPRGGTYEQYF
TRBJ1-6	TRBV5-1	CASSPEWLPNSPLHF
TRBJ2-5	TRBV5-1	CASSRDSSQETQYF
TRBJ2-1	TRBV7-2	CASSLGGSLAGFEQFF
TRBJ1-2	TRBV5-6	CASSLAAVKRGYTF
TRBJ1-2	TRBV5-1	CASSLVPGGEYGYTF
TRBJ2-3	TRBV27	CASSPPGSGSKDTQYF
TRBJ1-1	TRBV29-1	CSVEESGFGTEAFF
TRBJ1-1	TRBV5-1	CASGLDRVNTEAFF
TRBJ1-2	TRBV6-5	CASSYGGHGGYTF
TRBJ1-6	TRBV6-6	CASSPRRAGDNSPLHF
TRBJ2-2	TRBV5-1	CASSFSGRATGELFF
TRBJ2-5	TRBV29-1	CSVGGRGGVGKETQYF
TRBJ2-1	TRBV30	CAWSVPTWTSGESYNEQFF
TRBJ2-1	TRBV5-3	CARSQGLAADNEQFF
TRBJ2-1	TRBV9	CASSATSGGRNEQFF
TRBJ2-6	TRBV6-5	CATVQISGANVLTF
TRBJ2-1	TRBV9	CASGGTSGSRVYNEQFF
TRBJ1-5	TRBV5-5	CASSLGGVSNQPQHF
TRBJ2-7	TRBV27	CASSSGQGQLKGQYF
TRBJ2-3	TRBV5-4	CASTSVLAGSTDTQYF
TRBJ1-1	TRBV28	CASSLSGPGNTEAFF
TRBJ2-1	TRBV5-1	CASSPGQAYNEQFF
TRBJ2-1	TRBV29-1	CSVDVKGLAYNEQFF
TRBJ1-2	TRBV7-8	CASSLASTGERGGYTF
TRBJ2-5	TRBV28	CASSTVAQETQYF
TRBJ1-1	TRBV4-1	CASSPGTGVTEAFF
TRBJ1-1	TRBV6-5	CASWDSNTEAFF
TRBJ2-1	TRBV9	CASSEGVGEMYEQFF
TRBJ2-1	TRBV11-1	CASSSWTGSSDNEQFF
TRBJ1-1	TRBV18	CASSRARNTEAFF
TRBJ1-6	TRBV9	CASSVGGDSSNSPLHF
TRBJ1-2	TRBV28	CASSLRVGGYTF
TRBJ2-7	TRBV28	CASSPPGTGGDEQYF
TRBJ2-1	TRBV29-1	CSVDTGASYNEQFF
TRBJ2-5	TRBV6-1	CASSEGGRQETQYF
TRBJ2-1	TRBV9	CASSAPGLYNEQFF
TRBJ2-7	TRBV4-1	CASSQDRTGGSGGSYEQYF
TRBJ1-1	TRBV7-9	CASSFSPGRGKTEAFF
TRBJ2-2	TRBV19	CASSTGGLYTGELFF
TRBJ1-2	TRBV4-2	CASSQGSAAGSYGYTF